What follows are 23 T cell receptor beta chains derived from one specimen sequenced in a study of T-cell reconstitution after alpha-beta-depleted transplantation in children. The TCRbeta library incorporated unique molecular identifiers. TCRdb recomputed calls from the PCR reads with MiXCR, one row per CDR3 protein. This sample has about 830,000 distinct CDR3 sequences, with approximately 15% found just once. The source was PBMCs, mostly from graft donor cells, collected 360 days after TCRalphabeta/CD19-depleted stem cell transplant. The source of these receptors is a male patient between 10 and 17 years old who had a stem cell transplant for acute lymphoblastic leukemia, so the T cells may come from the graft donor.

V is TRBV2 and J is TRBJ1-3, with D unresolved. The CDR3 is made up of 12 amino acids. Germline V gives CDR1 SNHLY, CDR2 FYNNEI. The germline V and J ends were trimmed by 11 bases and 4 bases, with 12 bases remaining between them. The DNA of the CDR3 is TGTGCCTGCGTAGGTTCCGGAAACACCATATATTTT. Its protein product is CACVGSGNTIYF.

V gene TRBV7-2 combines with J gene TRBJ2-7; D unclear. The CDR3 extends over 12 amino acids. The V end was cut by 3 bases, the J end by 6 bases, with 9 bases between. Germline values: CDR1 SGHTA, CDR2 FQGNSA. The CDR3 reads CASSFRMGEQYF. DNA for the CDR3: TGTGCCAGCAGCTTCCGGATGGGCGAGCAGTACTTC.

The rearrangement uses TRBV20-1 and TRBJ2-2, with 7 nucleotides matching TRBD1. The CDR3 runs to 17 residues. In germline, CDR1 is DFQATT, CDR2 SNEGSKA (reference sequence). V was pared by 6 bases and J by 3 bases, with 16 bases of the junction left unmatched. The DNA for the CDR3 is TGCAGTGCCAAATCACTCAAAGGGACAGTTTACACCGGGGAGCTGTTTTTT. Translated: CSAKSLKGTVYTGELFF.

There are a few counts of this clonotype. The J gene is TRBJ1-2, the V gene TRBV12-3 or TRBV12-4; 11 nucleotides line up with TRBD1. Unmatched junction bases numbered 6, after V lost 3 bases and J lost 6 bases. The CDR3 runs 15 residues. CDR3 in amino acids: CASSFTWDRGNGYTF. The CDR3 DNA is TGTGCCAGCAGTTTCACCTGGGACAGGGGGAATGGCTACACCTTC.

This clonotype was counted a few times. The CDR3 bases are TGTGCAAGGGAGTTCGCCGATTGCCGAGGGGAGATAGATCCAGGTTACGAGCAGTACTTC. This encodes CAREFADCRGEIDPGYEQYF. This chain uses TRBV12-2 with TRBJ2-7; the table's D call of TRBD1 was not tested on the DNA. TRBV12-2 is classified as a pseudogene. The CDR3 spans 20 residues.

The chain is built from TRBV20-1 and TRBJ2-7, with D perhaps TRBD2 (6 bases). Germline lookup yields CDR1 DFQATT and CDR2 SNEGSKA (reference sequence). V was clipped by 3 bases and J by 4 bases, with 19 bases between them. The CDR3 is made up of 15 amino acids. DNA for the CDR3: TGCAGTGCTAGTTGCCCGGGGGTGTTTGCATACGAGCAGTACTTC. Translating it yields CSASCPGVFAYEQYF.

The V gene is TRBV5-1, the J gene TRBJ2-1, with D possibly TRBD2 on 6 matching bases. V was pared by 4 bases and J by 2 bases, with 13 bases between. Germline CDR1 SGHRS, CDR2 YFSETQ. The CDR3 length is 15 residues. The DNA of the CDR3 is TGCGCCAGCAGCACGAGCGGGCAGACCTACAATGAGCAGTTCTTC. This sequence encodes CASSTSGQTYNEQFF.

V gene TRBV18 combines with J gene TRBJ2-4, with 7 bases lining up with TRBD1. Unmatched junction bases numbered 11, after V lost 2 bases and J lost 4 bases. Germline V gene lookup returns CDR1 KGHSH and CDR2 LQKENI. The CDR3 length is 17 residues. The DNA of the CDR3 is TGTGCCAGCTCACCATTTCAAACCCAGGGACAGAAAAACATTCAGTACTTC. Translated, it gives CASSPFQTQGQKNIQYF.

This clonotype was seen just once. The rearrangement links TRBV18 to TRBJ2-1; 9 bases map to TRBD2. This CDR3 has 16 residues. Germline values: CDR1 KGHSH, CDR2 LQKENI. Trimming cost V 4 bases and J 6 bases; bases outside gene matches: 10. CDR3 nucleotide sequence: TGTGCCAGCTCACGTTTCAATAGCGGGAGTCGCAATGAGCAGTTCTTC. Translated, it gives CASSRFNSGSRNEQFF.

The gene calls are TRBV5-1 and TRBJ2-3; TRBD2 agrees at 9 bases. Germline CDR1 is SGHRS and CDR2 is YFSETQ. Trimming cost V 7 bases and J 8 bases; bases outside gene matches: 14. The CDR3 is 15 residues long. The CDR3 nucleotides are TGCGCCAGCGTCCGGGTGGCGGGAGGGACGGCTACGCAGTATTTT. Translated, it gives CASVRVAGGTATQYF.

Many counts were recorded for this clonotype. V gene TRBV7-9 combines with J gene TRBJ2-1; TRBD1 agrees at 10 bases. Trimming removed 4 bases from V and 8 bases from J; junction bases left unmatched: 14. The CDR3 has 17 residues. The V gene's germline CDR1 is SEHNR and CDR2 FQNEAQ (reference sequence). The CDR3 here is CASSSNPGQGLLHEQFF. CDR3 bases: TGTGCCAGCAGCTCGAACCCGGGACAGGGGTTGCTACATGAGCAGTTCTTC.

The V and J genes are TRBV19 and TRBJ1-2; no clear D. Trimming removed 0 bases from V and 7 bases from J, with 12 bases in between. The CDR3 length is 14 residues. Germline values: CDR1 LNHDA, CDR2 SQIVND (reference sequence). The CDR3 DNA is TGTGCCAGTAGTATAGATCTGGAAGACGGTGGCTACACCTTC. Translated, it gives CASSIDLEDGGYTF.

This chain's CDR3 is CASSPLQYPGTSGPTTQYF. The CDR3 DNA reads as TGTGCCAGCTCACCACTCCAGTACCCGGGGACTAGCGGCCCTACCACGCAGTATTTT. V usage is TRBV18 and J usage is TRBJ2-3, with TRBD2 identical over 11 bases. The CDR3 has 19 amino acids. Unmatched junction bases numbered 18, after V lost 1 base and J lost 9 bases. Germline V CDR1 and CDR2: KGHSH, LQKENI.

The gene calls are TRBV5-1 and TRBJ2-1; 10 bases map to TRBD2. Unmatched junction bases numbered 12, after V lost 7 bases and J lost 2 bases. The germline V gene has CDR1 SGHRS and CDR2 YFSETQ. The CDR3 length is 17 residues. CDR3 coding DNA: TGCGCCAGCGGACGAGGGCTAGCGGGAGAGGCCTACAATGAGCAGTTCTTC. Translation gives CASGRGLAGEAYNEQFF.

This clonotype appeared a few times. V gene TRBV25-1 combines with J gene TRBJ2-1, with D perhaps matching TRBD2 (5 bases). Trimming removed 2 bases from V and 9 bases from J, with 14 bases in between. The CDR3 consists of 14 residues. Per germline, CDR1 MGHDK and CDR2 SYGVNS. CDR3 residues: CASSEPGFGVEQFF. CDR3 nucleotide sequence: TGTGCCAGCAGTGAACCGGGGTTCGGGGTTGAGCAGTTCTTC.

The chain joins TRBV29-1 to TRBJ2-2; 16 nucleotides agree with TRBD2. This CDR3 is built from 16 residues. The J segment lost 4 bases and the V segment lost 8 bases, leaving 7 bases of the junction unmatched. In germline, CDR1 is SQVTM, CDR2 ANQGSEA. The CDR3 region is CSPGTSGRAITGELFF. CDR3 DNA sequence: TGCAGCCCGGGGACTAGCGGGAGGGCGATCACCGGGGAGCTGTTTTTT.

There are a few counts of this clonotype. The rearrangement uses TRBV7-6 and TRBJ2-7, with D perhaps TRBD2 (6 bases). CDR3 length: 15 residues. Germline V lookup: CDR1 SGHVS, CDR2 FNYEAQ. V gave up 0 bases and J gave up 3 bases, with 12 bases separating them. The CDR3: CASSLARASVYEQYF. The CDR3, as DNA: TGTGCCAGCAGCTTAGCGAGGGCTAGCGTCTACGAGCAGTACTTC.

V and J are TRBV7-9 and TRBJ2-6; D is ambiguous. V lost 0 bases and J lost 9, with 0 bases in between. This CDR3 comprises 11 residues. The V gene's germline CDR1 is SEHNR and CDR2 FQNEAQ (reference sequence). The DNA for the CDR3 is TGTGCCAGCAGCTTAGCCAACGTCCTGACTTTC. Its translation: CASSLANVLTF. The variable domain in full, completed from reference TRBV7-9 and TRBJ2-6, reads DTGVSQNPRHKITKRGQNVTFRCDPISEHNRLYWYRQTLGQGPEFLTYFQNEAQLEKSRLLSDRFSAERPKGSFSTLEIQRTEQGDSAMYLCASSLANVLTFGAGSRLTVL.

There are a few counts of this clonotype. This sequence joins TRBV12-3 or TRBV12-4 and TRBJ2-7; D unresolved. The V and J ends lost 8 bases and 0 bases respectively, with 8 bases between them. CDR3 length equals 12 residues. The CDR3, as DNA: TGTGCCAGCGGTGGAAGCTCCTACGAGCAGTACTTC. It encodes CASGGSSYEQYF.

This clonotype was detected a few times. V is TRBV10-3 and J is TRBJ1-1; D ambiguous. The germline CDR1 and CDR2 sequences are ENHRY and SYGVKD. V lost 6 bases and J lost 2, with 10 bases in between. The CDR3 covers 13 residues. CDR3 protein: CAIRVSGNTEAFF. Here the CDR3 DNA reads TGTGCCATCAGGGTCTCGGGCAACACTGAAGCTTTCTTT.

This clonotype was seen a few times. The chain employs TRBV7-2 and TRBJ2-5; the match to TRBD1 covers 10 bases. Germline loops: CDR1 SGHTA, CDR2 FQGNSA. This CDR3 comprises 14 residues. J gave up 5 bases and V 5 bases, and 5 bases lay outside the gene matches. The CDR3 protein is CASSRDRGAETQYF. In DNA form, the CDR3 reads TGTGCCAGCAGCAGGGACAGGGGAGCGGAGACCCAGTACTTC.

The chain has TRBV12-3 or TRBV12-4 and TRBJ1-4; D is perhaps TRBD1 (5 bases). The CDR3 loop spans 12 amino acids. Trimming pared 6 bases from V and 8 bases from J, leaving 10 bases between. The CDR3 region is CASRGLGEKLFF. The CDR3, as DNA: TGTGCCAGCAGGGGGCTGGGGGAAAAACTGTTTTTT.

This chain uses TRBV7-8 with TRBJ2-7; 8 positions match TRBD1. The CDR3 is made up of 16 amino acids. V lost 0 bases to trimming and J lost 3 bases; unmatched junction nucleotides: 7. Germline-derived CDR1 and CDR2 are SGHVS and FQNEAQ. The CDR3 spells CASSLAAGQGIYEQYF. CDR3 bases: TGTGCCAGCAGCTTAGCGGCAGGACAGGGAATCTACGAGCAGTACTTC.